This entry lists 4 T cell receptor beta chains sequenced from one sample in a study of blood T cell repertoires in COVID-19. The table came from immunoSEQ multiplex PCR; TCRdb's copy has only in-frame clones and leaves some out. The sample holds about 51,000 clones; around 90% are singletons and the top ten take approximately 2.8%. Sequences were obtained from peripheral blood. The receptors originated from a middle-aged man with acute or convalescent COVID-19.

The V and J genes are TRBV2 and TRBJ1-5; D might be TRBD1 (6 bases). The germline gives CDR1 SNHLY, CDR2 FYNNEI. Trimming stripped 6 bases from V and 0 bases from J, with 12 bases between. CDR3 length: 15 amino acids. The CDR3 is CASRGQVYSNQPQHF. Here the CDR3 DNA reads TGTGCCAGCAGGGGACAAGTTTATAGCAATCAGCCCCAGCATTTT.

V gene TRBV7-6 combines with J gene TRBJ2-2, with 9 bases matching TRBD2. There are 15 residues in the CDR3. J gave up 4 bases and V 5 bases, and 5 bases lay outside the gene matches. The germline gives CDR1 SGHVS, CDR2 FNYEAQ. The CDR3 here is CASSPSGEATGELFF. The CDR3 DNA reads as TGTGCCAGCAGCCCTAGCGGGGAGGCCACCGGGGAGCTGTTTTTT.

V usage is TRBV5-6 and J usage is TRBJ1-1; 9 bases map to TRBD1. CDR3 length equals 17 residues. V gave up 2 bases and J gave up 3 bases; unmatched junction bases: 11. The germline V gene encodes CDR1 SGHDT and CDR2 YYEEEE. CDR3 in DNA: TGTGCCAGCAGCTTAAGACTCTCTGGGACAGGGCACACTGAAGCTTTCTTT. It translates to CASSLRLSGTGHTEAFF.

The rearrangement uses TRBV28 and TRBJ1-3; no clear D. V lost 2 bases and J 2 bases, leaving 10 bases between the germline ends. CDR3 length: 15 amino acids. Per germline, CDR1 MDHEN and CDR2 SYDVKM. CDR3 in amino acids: CASSLAGRAGNTIYF. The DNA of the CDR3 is TGTGCCAGCAGTTTAGCGGGGAGGGCTGGAAACACCATATATTTT.